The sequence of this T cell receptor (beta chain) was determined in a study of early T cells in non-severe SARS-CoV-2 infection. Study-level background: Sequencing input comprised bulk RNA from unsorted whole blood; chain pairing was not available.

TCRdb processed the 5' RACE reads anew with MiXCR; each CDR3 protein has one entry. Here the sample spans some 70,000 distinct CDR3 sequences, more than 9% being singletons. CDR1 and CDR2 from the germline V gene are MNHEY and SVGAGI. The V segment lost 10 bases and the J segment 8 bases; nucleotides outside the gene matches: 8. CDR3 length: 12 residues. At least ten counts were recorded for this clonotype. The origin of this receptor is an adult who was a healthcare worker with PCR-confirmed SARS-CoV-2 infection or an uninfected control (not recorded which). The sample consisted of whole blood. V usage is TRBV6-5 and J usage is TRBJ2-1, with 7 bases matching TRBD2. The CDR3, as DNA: TGTGCCACCCGTGGGGGGGTCGATGAGCAGTTCTTC. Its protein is CATRGGVDEQFF.